Detailed here is one T cell receptor (beta chain). The antigen remains undetermined. The record originates from a study of cytomegalovirus exposure and HLA in healthy donors. The PCR was carried out with 60 Vbeta primers and 13 Jbeta primers. Generated by immunoSEQ multiplex PCR, the TCRdb table keeps only in-frame clones and is missing some. The sample lists 25,000 to 30,000 clones, roughly 66% occurring once. Study conclusions and caveats: Most CMV-associated TCR beta chains were later found to appear HLA-restricted. It was reportedly the case that the classifier diagnosed cytomegalovirus status with high specificity and sensitivity.

This CDR3 is built from 14 residues. V lost 4 bases to trimming and J lost 9 bases, with 16 bases between them. From germline, CDR1 is SGHTA and CDR2 FQGTGA. This TCR came from a male donor in good health and CMV-seropositive. Sample: PBMCs. J is TRBJ2-1 and V is TRBV7-3; D possibly corresponds to TRBD1 (6 bases). The CDR3 loop is CASSSNTGSGEQFF. As DNA, the CDR3 is TGTGCCAGCAGCTCAAATACAGGGTCCGGTGAGCAGTTCTTC.